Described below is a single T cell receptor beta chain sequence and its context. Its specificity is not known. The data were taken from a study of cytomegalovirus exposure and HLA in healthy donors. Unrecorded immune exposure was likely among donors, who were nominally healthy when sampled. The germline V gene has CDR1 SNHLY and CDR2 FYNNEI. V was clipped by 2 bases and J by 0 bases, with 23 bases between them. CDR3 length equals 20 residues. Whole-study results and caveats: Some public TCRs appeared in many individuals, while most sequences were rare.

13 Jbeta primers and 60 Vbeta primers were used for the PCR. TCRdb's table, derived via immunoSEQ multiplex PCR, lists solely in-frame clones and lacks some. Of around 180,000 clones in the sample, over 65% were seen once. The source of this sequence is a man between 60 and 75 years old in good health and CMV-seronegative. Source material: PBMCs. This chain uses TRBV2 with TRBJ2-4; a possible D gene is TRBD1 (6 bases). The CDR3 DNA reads TGTGCCAGCAGTGAAACAAGACACGGACAGAATCAAATAGCCAAAAACATTCAGTACTTC. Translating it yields CASSETRHGQNQIAKNIQYF.